The 18 T cell receptor beta chains given below trace back to one sample, sequenced in a study of OX40 agonist ivuxolimab in advanced cancers. Produced via immunoSEQ multiplex PCR; TCRdb's table is partial and in-frame only. The sample records some 65,000 clones, roughly 87% being singletons. Sequencing used CD4+ or CD8+ T cells sorted from blood, obtained in a trial of the OX40 agonist ivuxolimab. Receptors were obtained from an adult with an advanced solid tumor such as melanoma, head and neck, liver or kidney cancer.

This clone was detected once. The chain is built from TRBV5-1 and TRBJ1-1, with a tentative D call TRBD1 (5 bases). Germline assignment: CDR1 SGHRS and CDR2 YFSETQ. Trimming cost V 0 bases and J 2 bases, with 11 bases left between them. This CDR3 has 15 amino acids. CDR3 nucleotide sequence: TGCGCCAGCAGCTTGGCCTTGGGGGAAAACACTGAAGCTTTCTTT. Translated: CASSLALGENTEAFF.

The chain is built from TRBV2 and TRBJ1-6; tentative D call: TRBD1 (5 bases). V was trimmed by 4 bases and J by 11 bases, leaving 15 bases between them. This CDR3 contains 14 residues. The germline V gene encodes CDR1 SNHLY and CDR2 FYNNEI. The CDR3: CASSGTSLSTPLHF. The CDR3 DNA reads TGTGCCAGCAGTGGGACATCGCTTAGCACACCCCTCCACTTT.

V usage is TRBV28 and J usage is TRBJ2-7; D call uncertain. CDR3 size: 13 residues. Germline assignment: CDR1 MDHEN and CDR2 SYDVKM. V was trimmed by 7 bases and J by 0 bases, leaving 10 bases between them. The CDR3 nucleotides read TGTGCCAGCAAGCGCGGACCCTCCTACGAGCAGTACTTC. It is translated as CASKRGPSYEQYF.

The rearrangement uses TRBV7-3 and TRBJ2-3; D might be TRBD2 (5 bases). The CDR3 has 16 amino acids. Germline V gene data show CDR1 as SGHTA and CDR2 as FQGTGA. V gave up 1 base and J gave up 0 bases, with 11 bases separating them. CDR3 amino acids: CASSLMGSSSTDTQYF. Written as DNA, the CDR3 is TGTGCCAGCAGCTTAATGGGGAGCTCTAGCACAGATACGCAGTATTTT.

V is TRBV4-1 and J is TRBJ2-4; possibly TRBD1 for D (6 bases). CDR3 length: 16 residues. Trimming removed 1 base from V and 4 bases from J, with 14 bases in between. Germline values: CDR1 MGHRA, CDR2 YSYEKL. CDR3 nucleotides: TGCGCCAGCAGCCAAGTGAGGGACACACTAAAAAACATTCAGTACTTC. The encoded protein is CASSQVRDTLKNIQYF.

The gene calls are TRBV28 and TRBJ1-2; D is ambiguous. Trimming left V 8 bases short and J 7 bases short, with 20 bases between. From germline, CDR1 is MDHEN and CDR2 SYDVKM. This CDR3 is built from 14 residues. The CDR3 here is CASAPPSAPSGYTF. The CDR3 DNA sequence: TGTGCCAGCGCCCCCCCCTCAGCGCCCAGTGGCTACACCTTC.

This clone showed up just once. The rearrangement uses TRBV20-1 and TRBJ2-3; maybe TRBD2 (5 bases). In germline, CDR1 is DFQATT, CDR2 SNEGSKA (reference sequence). The V end was cut by 0 bases, the J end by 11 bases, with 9 bases between. The CDR3 length is 11 residues. CDR3 amino acids: CSARDDRGQYF. In DNA, the CDR3 is TGCAGTGCTAGAGACGACCGGGGGCAGTATTTT.

The chain has TRBV27 and TRBJ2-1, with TRBD2 identical over 10 bases. The V gene's germline CDR1 is MNHEY and CDR2 SMNVEV (reference sequence). This CDR3 spans 21 amino acids. J gave up 7 bases and V 5 bases, and 26 bases lay outside the gene matches. The CDR3 protein is CASSPKPPGTSVNPAGNEQFF. The CDR3 region has the DNA TGTGCCAGCAGTCCCAAACCTCCCGGGACTAGCGTCAATCCCGCTGGGAATGAGCAGTTCTTC.

The chain uses TRBV21-1 and TRBJ1-5. TRBV21-1 is recorded as a pseudogene. The CDR3 has 15 amino acids. The CDR3 here is CASTPNFGGNQPQHF. The CDR3 DNA reads as TGTGCCAGCACCCCCAACTTTGGGGGCAATCAGCCCCAGCATTTT.

DNA of the CDR3: TGTGCCAGCAGCCAAGATCGTCGGACTAACACTGAAGCTTTCTTT. This codes for CASSQDRRTNTEAFF. V and J are TRBV5-4 and TRBJ1-1; D unresolved. Germline V lookup: CDR1 SGHNT, CDR2 YYREEE (reference sequence). The CDR3 has 15 amino acids. With 4 bases removed from V and 2 bases from J, the gap between germline ends came to 15 bases.

The V and J genes are TRBV7-3 and TRBJ2-1, with 8 nucleotides matching TRBD1. Trimming removed 1 base from V and 5 bases from J; junction bases left unmatched: 16. Germline CDR1 reads SGHTA; CDR2 reads FQGTGA. The CDR3 loop spans 19 amino acids. The CDR3 here is CASSLIGTGRPRRHNEQFF. CDR3 coding DNA: TGTGCCAGCAGCTTAATCGGGACAGGCCGGCCGCGTCGACACAATGAGCAGTTCTTC.

The V gene is TRBV5-8, the J gene TRBJ2-3, with a possible D match to TRBD2 (5 bases). This CDR3 is built from 14 residues. Trimming took off 5 bases at V and 6 bases at J, with 16 bases between the two ends. Germline CDR1 and CDR2: SGHTS and YDEGEE. CDR3 nucleotide sequence: TGTGCCAGCAGAAAACGGGCGGGCGGCGATACGCAGTATTTT. Translation gives CASRKRAGGDTQYF.

The chain joins TRBV11-2 to TRBJ2-7; 7 bases fit TRBD1. With 6 bases clipped from V and 3 bases from J, the junction kept 11 bases outside the gene matches. Germline loops: CDR1 SGHAT, CDR2 FQNNGV. The CDR3 length is 15 residues. The CDR3 here is CASRNRDSRFYEQYF. CDR3 sequence (DNA): TGTGCCAGCAGAAACCGGGACAGCAGGTTCTACGAGCAGTACTTC.

The gene calls are TRBV18 and TRBJ1-5, with D unresolved. There are 14 residues in the CDR3. V lost 4 bases, J lost 3 bases, and 10 bases lay in between. Germline V CDR1 and CDR2: KGHSH, LQKENI. The CDR3 bases are TGTGCCAGCTCACAGGACCGAATCAATCAGCCCCAGCATTTT. It codes for CASSQDRINQPQHF.

The genes are TRBV6-4 and TRBJ2-1, with TRBD2 matching 12 bases. J was trimmed by 4 bases and V by 6 bases; bases with no gene match: 16. The CDR3 runs to 19 residues. Germline V gives CDR1 MRHNA, CDR2 SNTAGT. DNA of the CDR3: TGTGCCAGCAGCCCGACTAGCGGGAGAAGTCTAGGGCCGTACAATGAGCAGTTCTTC. Translated: CASSPTSGRSLGPYNEQFF.

The rearrangement links TRBV19 to TRBJ2-1; D gene unclear. Trimming pared 7 bases from V and 5 bases from J, leaving 18 bases between. The CDR3 is 15 residues long. CDR1 and CDR2 from the germline V gene are LNHDA and SQIVND (reference sequence). Here the CDR3 DNA reads TGTGCCAGTACCCCTGGGTACTCATTTAACAATGAGCAGTTCTTC. Its protein is CASTPGYSFNNEQFF.

The chain couples TRBV5-1 to TRBJ2-5, with D possibly matching TRBD2 (5 bases). This CDR3 comprises 13 residues. Trimming stripped 4 bases from V and 2 bases from J, with 9 bases between. CDR1 and CDR2 (germline): SGHRS, YFSETQ. CDR3 in amino acids: CASSPQRQETQYF. As DNA, the CDR3 is TGCGCCAGCAGCCCGCAGCGGCAAGAGACCCAGTACTTC.

The chain carries TRBV5-1 and TRBJ2-2, with 9 bases aligning to TRBD2. Losses at the gene ends were 0 bases for V and 5 bases for J; bases not matched to a gene: 5. From germline, CDR1 is SGHRS and CDR2 YFSETQ. This CDR3 contains 16 residues. CDR3 nucleotides: TGCGCCAGCAGCTTGGTATCAGCGGGGGGTACCGGGGAGCTGTTTTTT. Translating it yields CASSLVSAGGTGELFF.